This TCR beta chain was documented in a study of blood T cells in healthy people across ages. Study-wide context: Per two T cells, template switching captured roughly one barcoded beta molecule.

J was trimmed by 3 bases and V by 4 bases; bases with no gene match: 4. The CDR3 sequence is 14 residues long. Looked up from germline, CDR1 is SGHRS and CDR2 is YFSETQ. Total RNA, at least 5 micrograms per sample, came from PBMCs. With a J-beta primer mix and a sample-barcoded 5' primer, a second PCR ran about 7 to 11 cycles. TCRdb reprocessed the 5' RACE reads with MiXCR, giving one entry per CDR3 protein. Altogether 650,000 to 1,000,000 distinct CDR3 sequences are present, under 40% being singletons, with the ten largest covering approximately 12%. Study-wide findings and caveats: Naive T cell percentage and TCR beta diversity correlated strongly. Long-lived donors exceeded aged donors in naive CD4+ cells and diversity.

This clonotype occurred a few times. No antigen is known for it. The sequence was obtained from a young man in good health. Sequencing was carried out using blood. V usage is TRBV5-1 and J usage is TRBJ1-1; 9 positions match TRBD1. The CDR3 spells CASSARTGDTEAFF. The DNA for the CDR3 is TGCGCCAGCAGCGCCCGGACAGGGGACACTGAAGCTTTCTTT.